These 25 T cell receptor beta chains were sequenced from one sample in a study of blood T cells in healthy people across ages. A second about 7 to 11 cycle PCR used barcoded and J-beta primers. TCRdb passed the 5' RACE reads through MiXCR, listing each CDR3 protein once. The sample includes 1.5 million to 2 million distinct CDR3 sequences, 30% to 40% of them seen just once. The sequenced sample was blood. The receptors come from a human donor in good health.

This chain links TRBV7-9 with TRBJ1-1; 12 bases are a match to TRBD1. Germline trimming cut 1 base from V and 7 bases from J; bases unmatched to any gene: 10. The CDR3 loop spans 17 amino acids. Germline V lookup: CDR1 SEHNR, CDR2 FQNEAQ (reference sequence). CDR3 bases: TGTGCCAGCAGCTTAGTAGGAGGGACAGGGGGCGTTTATGAAGCTTTCTTT. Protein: CASSLVGGTGGVYEAFF.

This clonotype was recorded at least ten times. CDR3 residues: CSARTSLGSYEQYF. Written as DNA, the CDR3 is TGCAGTGCTAGGACTAGCCTAGGATCCTACGAGCAGTACTTC. The chain uses TRBV20-1 and TRBJ2-7, with 7 bases fitting TRBD2. This CDR3 region has 14 residues. After removal of 3 bases from V and 1 base from J, the junction contained 6 bases not matched to a gene. Germline CDR1 is DFQATT and CDR2 is SNEGSKA (reference sequence).

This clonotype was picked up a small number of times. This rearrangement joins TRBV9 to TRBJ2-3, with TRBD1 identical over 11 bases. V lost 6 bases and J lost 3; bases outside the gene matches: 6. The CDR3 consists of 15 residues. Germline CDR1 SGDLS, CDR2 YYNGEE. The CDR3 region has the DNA TGTGCCAGCACCGGACAGGGGGCCGGTACAGATACGCAGTATTTT. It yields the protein CASTGQGAGTDTQYF.

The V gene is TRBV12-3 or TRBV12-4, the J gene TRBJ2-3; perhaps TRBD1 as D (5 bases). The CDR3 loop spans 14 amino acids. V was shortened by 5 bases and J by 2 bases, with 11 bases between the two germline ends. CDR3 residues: CASSPQVHTDTQYF. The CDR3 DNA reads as TGTGCCAGCAGTCCACAGGTGCACACAGATACGCAGTATTTT.

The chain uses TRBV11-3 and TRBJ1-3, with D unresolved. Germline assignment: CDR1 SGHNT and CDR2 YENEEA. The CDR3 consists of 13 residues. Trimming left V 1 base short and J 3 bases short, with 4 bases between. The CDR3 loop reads CASSLGIGNTIYF. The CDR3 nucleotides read TGTGCCAGCAGCTTAGGAATTGGAAACACCATATATTTT.

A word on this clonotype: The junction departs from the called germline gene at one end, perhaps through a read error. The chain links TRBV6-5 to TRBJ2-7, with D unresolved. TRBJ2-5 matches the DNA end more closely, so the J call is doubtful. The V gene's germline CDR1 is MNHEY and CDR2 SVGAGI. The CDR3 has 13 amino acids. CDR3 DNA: TGTGCCTGCAGTTACCTAGTCGGGGAGACCCAGTACTTC. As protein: CACSYLVGETQYF.

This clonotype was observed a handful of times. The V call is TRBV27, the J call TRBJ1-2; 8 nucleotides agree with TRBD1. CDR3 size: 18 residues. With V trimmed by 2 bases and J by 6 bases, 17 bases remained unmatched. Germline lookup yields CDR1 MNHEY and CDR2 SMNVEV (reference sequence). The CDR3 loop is CASSLAAFVPGGLNGYTF. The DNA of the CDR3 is TGTGCCAGCAGTTTAGCTGCTTTTGTCCCAGGGGGCTTGAATGGCTACACCTTC.

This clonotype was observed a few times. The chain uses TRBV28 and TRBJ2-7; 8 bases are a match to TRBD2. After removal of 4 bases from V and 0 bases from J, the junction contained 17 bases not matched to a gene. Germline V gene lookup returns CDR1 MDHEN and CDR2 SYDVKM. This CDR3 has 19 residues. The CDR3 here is CASSSPFRLAGRSSYEQYF. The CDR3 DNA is TGTGCCAGCAGTTCCCCTTTCCGGCTAGCGGGTCGTAGCTCCTACGAGCAGTACTTC.

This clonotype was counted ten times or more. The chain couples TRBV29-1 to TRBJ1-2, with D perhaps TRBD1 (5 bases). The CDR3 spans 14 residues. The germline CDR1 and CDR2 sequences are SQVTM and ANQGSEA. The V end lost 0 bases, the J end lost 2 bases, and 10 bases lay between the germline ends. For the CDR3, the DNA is TGCAGCGTTGAAGAGGGGGTTCAGAACTATGGCTACACCTTC. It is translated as CSVEEGVQNYGYTF.

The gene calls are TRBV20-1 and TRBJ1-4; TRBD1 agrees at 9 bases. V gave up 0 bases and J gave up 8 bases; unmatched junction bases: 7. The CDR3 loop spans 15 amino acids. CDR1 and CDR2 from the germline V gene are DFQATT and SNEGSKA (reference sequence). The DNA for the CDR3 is TGCAGTGCTAGAGAACAGGGGGCGGACGACGAAAAACTGTTTTTT. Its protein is CSAREQGADDEKLFF.

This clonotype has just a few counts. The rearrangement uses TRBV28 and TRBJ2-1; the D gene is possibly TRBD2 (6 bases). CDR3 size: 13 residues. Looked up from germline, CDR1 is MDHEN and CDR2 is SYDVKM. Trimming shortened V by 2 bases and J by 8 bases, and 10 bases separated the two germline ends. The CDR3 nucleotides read TGTGCCAGCAGTTTAGGGGGGATCGATGAGCAGTTCTTC. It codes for CASSLGGIDEQFF. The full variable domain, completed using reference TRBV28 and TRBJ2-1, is DVKVTQSSRYLVKRTGEKVFLECVQDMDHENMFWYRQDPGLGLRLIYFSYDVKMKEKGDIPEGYSVSREKKERFSLILESASTNQTSMYLCASSLGGIDEQFFGPGTRLTVL.

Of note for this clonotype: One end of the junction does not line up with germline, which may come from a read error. CDR3 sequence: CASSFSGGQGRSGANVPTF. The CDR3, as DNA: TGTGCCAGCAGTTTTTCTGGGGGACAGGGTCGCTCTGGGGCCAACGTCCCGACTTTC. The chain is built from TRBV28 and TRBJ2-6, with 9 bases aligning to TRBD1. The CDR3 is 19 residues long. Germline CDR1 and CDR2: MDHEN and SYDVKM.

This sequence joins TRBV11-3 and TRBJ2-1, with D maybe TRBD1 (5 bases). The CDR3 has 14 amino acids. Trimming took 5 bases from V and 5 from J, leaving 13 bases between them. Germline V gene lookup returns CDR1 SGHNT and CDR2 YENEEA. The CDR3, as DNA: TGTGCCAGCAGCCGACAGAGGAATAACAATGAGCAGTTCTTC. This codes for CASSRQRNNNEQFF.

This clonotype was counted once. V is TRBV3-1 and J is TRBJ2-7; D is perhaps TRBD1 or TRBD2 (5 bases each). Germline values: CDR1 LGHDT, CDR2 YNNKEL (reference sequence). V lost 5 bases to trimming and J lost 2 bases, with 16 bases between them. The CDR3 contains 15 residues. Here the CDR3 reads CASSAGTPLTYEQYF. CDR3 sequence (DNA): TGTGCCAGCAGCGCCGGGACGCCACTTACCTACGAGCAGTACTTC.

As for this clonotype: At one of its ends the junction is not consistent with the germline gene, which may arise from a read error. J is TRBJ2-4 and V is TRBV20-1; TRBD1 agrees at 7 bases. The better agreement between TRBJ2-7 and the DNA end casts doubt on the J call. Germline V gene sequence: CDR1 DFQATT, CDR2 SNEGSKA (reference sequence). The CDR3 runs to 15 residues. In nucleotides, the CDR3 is TGCAGTGCTGGAGAACAGGGGCCTACCACCTACGAGCAGTACTTC. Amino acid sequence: CSAGEQGPTTYEQYF.

CDR3 region: CSARDGQGDQPQHF. The CDR3, as DNA: TGCAGCGCTCGTGATGGGCAGGGGGATCAGCCCCAGCATTTT. V usage is TRBV29-1 and J usage is TRBJ1-5; 7 bases agree with TRBD1. The junction had 11 bases not matched to a gene; V was cut back by 7 bases and J by 5 bases. Germline CDR1 reads SQVTM; CDR2 reads ANQGSEA. CDR3 length: 14 amino acids.

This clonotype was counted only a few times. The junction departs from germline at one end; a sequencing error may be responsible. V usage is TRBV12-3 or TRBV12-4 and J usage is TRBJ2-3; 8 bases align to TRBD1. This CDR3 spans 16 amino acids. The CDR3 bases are TGTGCCAGCAGCGCCCCTGGACAGGGCAGCACGGATACGCAGTATTTT. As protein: CASSAPGQGSTDTQYF.

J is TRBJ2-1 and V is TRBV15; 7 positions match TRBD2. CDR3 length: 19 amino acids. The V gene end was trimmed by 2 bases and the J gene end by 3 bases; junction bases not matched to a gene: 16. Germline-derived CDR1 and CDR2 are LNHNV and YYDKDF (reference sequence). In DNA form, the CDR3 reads TGTGCCACCAGCAGAACTTTATTAATGGGAGGGATTGGCTACAATGAGCAGTTCTTC. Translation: CATSRTLLMGGIGYNEQFF.

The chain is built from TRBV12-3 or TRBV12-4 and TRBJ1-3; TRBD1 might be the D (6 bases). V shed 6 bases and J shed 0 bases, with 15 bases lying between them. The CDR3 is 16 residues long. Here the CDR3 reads CASRRGQLYSGNTIYF. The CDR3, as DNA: TGTGCCAGCAGGCGCGGACAGCTTTACTCTGGAAACACCATATATTTT.

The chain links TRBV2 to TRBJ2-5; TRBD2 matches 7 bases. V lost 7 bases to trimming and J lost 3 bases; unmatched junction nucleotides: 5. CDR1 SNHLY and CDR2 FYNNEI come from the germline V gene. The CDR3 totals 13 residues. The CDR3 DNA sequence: TGTGCCAGCACCCGGGACTATAAAGAGACCCAGTACTTC. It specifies CASTRDYKETQYF.

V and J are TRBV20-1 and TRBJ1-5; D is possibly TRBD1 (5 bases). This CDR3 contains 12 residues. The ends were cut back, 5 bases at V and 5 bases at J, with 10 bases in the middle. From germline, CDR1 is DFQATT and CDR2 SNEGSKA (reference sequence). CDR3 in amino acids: CSALEGYQPQHF. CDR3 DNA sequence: TGCAGTGCTCTAGAGGGGTATCAGCCCCAGCATTTT.

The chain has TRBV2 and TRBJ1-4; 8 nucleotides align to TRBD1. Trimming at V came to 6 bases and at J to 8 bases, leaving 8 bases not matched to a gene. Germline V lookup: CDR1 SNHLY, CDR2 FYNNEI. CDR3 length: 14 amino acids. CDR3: CASRPGTGQEKLFF. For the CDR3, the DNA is TGTGCCAGCAGGCCAGGGACAGGACAAGAAAAACTGTTTTTT.

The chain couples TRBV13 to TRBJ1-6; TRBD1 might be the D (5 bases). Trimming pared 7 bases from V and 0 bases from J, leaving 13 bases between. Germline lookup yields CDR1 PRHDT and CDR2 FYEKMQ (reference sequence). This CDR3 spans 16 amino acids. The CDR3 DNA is TGTGCCAGCACGTCAGGGTTAAGCTCCTATAATTCACCCCTCCACTTT. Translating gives CASTSGLSSYNSPLHF.

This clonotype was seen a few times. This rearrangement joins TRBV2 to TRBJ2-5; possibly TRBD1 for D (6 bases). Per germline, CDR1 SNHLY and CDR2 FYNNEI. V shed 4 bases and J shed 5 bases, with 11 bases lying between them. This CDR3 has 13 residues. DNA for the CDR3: TGTGCCAGCAGTGTAATCAGGGGTGAGACCCAGTACTTC. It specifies CASSVIRGETQYF.

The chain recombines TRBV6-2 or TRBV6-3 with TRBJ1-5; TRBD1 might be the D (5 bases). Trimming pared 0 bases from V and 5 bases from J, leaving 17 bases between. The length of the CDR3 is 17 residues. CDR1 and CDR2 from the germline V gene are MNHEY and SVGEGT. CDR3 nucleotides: TGTGCCAGCAGTTACTCCATGGATGGGGGTTCGGATCAGCCCCAGCATTTT. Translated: CASSYSMDGGSDQPQHF.